These 20 T cell receptor beta chains share one sample of origin, sequenced in a study of cytomegalovirus exposure and HLA in healthy donors. The PCR contained 60 Vbeta and 13 Jbeta primers. Clones were sequenced by immunoSEQ multiplex PCR, and TCRdb holds only the in-frame ones, with some missing. The data show about 140,000 clones, with 60% to 80% seen just once and over 2% held by the top ten. What was sequenced was PBMCs. These receptors all stem from a man younger than 40 in good health and CMV-seronegative.

This chain links TRBV7-2 with TRBJ1-3; 7 bases agree with TRBD1. CDR1 and CDR2 (germline): SGHTA, FQGNSA. V dropped 6 bases and J dropped 2; count of bases not matched to a gene: 4. The CDR3 sequence is 14 residues long. As DNA, the CDR3 is TGTGCCAGCAGACCGGGACAGCCTGGAAACACCATATATTTT. Protein sequence: CASRPGQPGNTIYF.

This chain uses TRBV6-5 with TRBJ2-3; possible D gene TRBD2, 5 bases. The CDR3 is 13 residues long. V lost 6 bases and J lost 4, with 11 bases in between. The V gene's germline CDR1 is MNHEY and CDR2 SVGAGI. DNA for the CDR3: TGTGCCAGCAGGATCGGGAAACCAGATACGCAGTATTTT. The encoded protein is CASRIGKPDTQYF.

The V call is TRBV7-2, the J call TRBJ2-7; D ambiguous. This CDR3 has 13 residues. Per germline, CDR1 SGHTA and CDR2 FQGNSA. V shed 2 bases and J shed 6 bases, with 11 bases lying between them. The CDR3 protein is CASSLHIEVEQYF. For the CDR3, the DNA is TGTGCCAGCAGCTTACACATCGAGGTCGAGCAGTACTTC.

The chain joins TRBV13 to TRBJ1-4; a possible D gene is TRBD1 (6 bases). The CDR3 contains 16 residues. Germline CDR1 is PRHDT and CDR2 is FYEKMQ (reference sequence). With 4 bases removed from V and 1 base from J, the gap between germline ends came to 13 bases. CDR3 coding DNA: TGTGCCAGCAGCTCAGCATCACAGGGAACTAATGAAAAACTGTTTTTT. This codes for CASSSASQGTNEKLFF.

The V call is TRBV29-1, the J call TRBJ1-2; D gene ambiguous. Trimming shortened V by 4 bases and J by 2 bases, and 11 bases separated the two germline ends. The CDR3 spans 13 residues. CDR1 is SQVTM, CDR2 ANQGSEA, per germline. The CDR3 DNA is TGCAGCGTTGGTCGCGCGGAGAACTATGGCTACACCTTC. Translated: CSVGRAENYGYTF.

V gene TRBV28 combines with J gene TRBJ2-2; D is possibly TRBD1 (5 bases). The CDR3 is made up of 14 amino acids. Germline-derived CDR1 and CDR2 are MDHEN and SYDVKM. V shed 6 bases and J shed 7 bases, with 15 bases lying between them. CDR3 coding DNA: TGTGCCAGCAGCTCGGCGGCCAGGGACGGGGAGCTGTTTTTT. Translating it yields CASSSAARDGELFF. The full variable domain, in which reference TRBV28 and TRBJ2-2 provide the parts outside the CDR3, is DVKVTQSSRYLVKRTGEKVFLECVQDMDHENMFWYRQDPGLGLRLIYFSYDVKMKEKGDIPEGYSVSREKKERFSLILESASTNQTSMYLCASSSAARDGELFFGEGSRLTVL.

The rearrangement joins TRBV28 to TRBJ1-1, with D hard to call. The germline CDR1 and CDR2 sequences are MDHEN and SYDVKM. The CDR3 loop spans 12 amino acids. V lost 5 bases and J 10 bases, leaving 14 bases between the germline ends. In DNA form, the CDR3 reads TGTGCCAGCAGTCACTCACCTAGACGAGCTTTCTTT. This codes for CASSHSPRRAFF.

This chain connects TRBV6-5 to TRBJ1-4, with 7 bases lining up with TRBD1. After removal of 6 bases from V and 8 bases from J, the junction contained 9 bases not matched to a gene. The CDR3 contains 14 residues. CDR1 MNHEY and CDR2 SVGAGI come from the germline V gene. CDR3 sequence reads: CASSFDRAEEKLFF. The CDR3 DNA reads TGTGCCAGCAGCTTCGACAGGGCGGAGGAAAAACTGTTTTTT.

The genes are TRBV2 and TRBJ2-3, with 8 bases aligning to TRBD1. The J segment lost 8 bases and the V segment lost 7 bases, leaving 8 bases of the junction unmatched. CDR3 length: 13 residues. The germline CDR1 and CDR2 sequences are SNHLY and FYNNEI. As DNA, the CDR3 is TGTGCCAGCAATCTGGACAGGGCGTCTACGCAGTATTTT. Translating gives CASNLDRASTQYF.

The genes are TRBV10-3 and TRBJ1-1; 7 bases align to TRBD1. V shed 10 bases and J 6 bases; nucleotides not matched to a gene: 11. The CDR3 has 13 amino acids. Germline CDR1 and CDR2: ENHRY and SYGVKD. Here the CDR3 reads CASLRDRWSEAFF. DNA for the CDR3: TGTGCCAGCCTCCGGGACAGATGGTCTGAAGCTTTCTTT.

The chain combines TRBV27 with TRBJ1-2, with TRBD1 matching over 7 bases. The CDR3 runs 15 residues. Germline V gives CDR1 MNHEY, CDR2 SMNVEV (reference sequence). Trimming removed 5 bases from V and 4 bases from J; junction bases left unmatched: 10. CDR3 region: CASSPDREGSYGYTF. CDR3 nucleotides: TGTGCCAGCAGTCCTGACAGGGAAGGTTCCTATGGCTACACCTTC.

The chain uses TRBV6-5 and TRBJ1-2, with a tentative D call TRBD1 (6 bases). The germline gives CDR1 MNHEY, CDR2 SVGAGI. V was clipped by 6 bases and J by 4 bases, with 12 bases between them. CDR3 length: 13 amino acids. The CDR3 is CASRTTGFYGYTF. Here the CDR3 DNA reads TGTGCCAGCAGGACAACAGGGTTCTATGGCTACACCTTC.

The rearrangement joins TRBV6-5 to TRBJ1-2; possibly TRBD1 for D (5 bases). The CDR3 spans 15 residues. Trimming removed 4 bases from V and 0 bases from J, with 12 bases in between. Germline V CDR1 and CDR2: MNHEY, SVGAGI. The CDR3 region has the DNA TGTGCCAGCAGTTCGATCGACAGCCCTAACTATGGCTACACCTTC. Amino acid sequence: CASSSIDSPNYGYTF.

CDR3 loop: CASSTWTRSCEQYF. The CDR3 DNA reads as TGTGCCAGCAGCACATGGACTAGAAGCTGCGAGCAGTACTTC. J is TRBJ2-7 and V is TRBV5-4, with 7 nucleotides matching TRBD2. J gave up 6 bases and V 4 bases, and 10 bases lay outside the gene matches. The CDR3 totals 14 residues. Germline lookup yields CDR1 SGHNT and CDR2 YYREEE (reference sequence).

As to this clone: A junction end diverges from the germline sequence, so it may reflect a read error. Here the CDR3 DNA reads TGTGCCGGCAGGCCAGGGAATTCACCCCTCCACTTT. Residues: CAGRPGNSPLHF. J is TRBJ1-6 and V is TRBV2; maybe TRBD1 (5 bases). Germline V lookup: CDR1 SNHLY, CDR2 FYNNEI. The CDR3 totals 12 residues.

V gene TRBV10-3 combines with J gene TRBJ2-6; no reliable D call. The CDR3 totals 15 residues. Trimming pared 6 bases from V and 0 bases from J, leaving 9 bases between. The germline CDR1 and CDR2 sequences are ENHRY and SYGVKD. This CDR3 reads CAISPDTSGANVLTF. CDR3 DNA sequence: TGTGCCATCAGCCCTGACACCTCTGGGGCCAACGTCCTGACTTTC.

The chain employs TRBV30 and TRBJ1-3; 7 bases fit TRBD1. CDR1 and CDR2 from the germline V gene are GTSNPN and SVGIG (reference sequence). The CDR3 consists of 15 residues. V was pared by 2 bases and J by 0 bases, with 4 bases of the junction left unmatched. The CDR3 protein is CAWSMGQSSGNTIYF. DNA for the CDR3: TGTGCCTGGAGTATGGGACAGAGCTCTGGAAACACCATATATTTT.

The chain recombines TRBV21-1 with TRBJ2-7; TRBD1 is the table's D call and was not checked against the DNA. TRBV21-1 is annotated as a pseudogene. The CDR3 is made up of 14 amino acids. The CDR3, as DNA: TGTGCCAGCAGCGGACAGGGGGCGGACCACGAGCAGTACTTC. Its protein product is CASSGQGADHEQYF.

This clone occurred a few times. CDR3 in DNA: TGTGCCAGCAGTTTCAGTCAGCCCCAGCATTTT. It specifies CASSFSQPQHF. V usage is TRBV28 and J usage is TRBJ1-5; D remains ambiguous. Trimming stripped 3 bases from V and 6 bases from J, with 3 bases between. CDR1 and CDR2 (germline): MDHEN, SYDVKM. The CDR3 contains 11 residues.

This clone was recorded a few times. V usage is TRBV7-2 and J usage is TRBJ2-7, with 8 bases lining up with TRBD1. Trimming took 5 bases from V and 4 from J; bases not matched to a gene: 4. This CDR3 region has 13 residues. Germline CDR1 and CDR2: SGHTA and FQGNSA. In DNA, the CDR3 is TGTGCCAGCAGCGGCCGACAGGGGTACGAGCAGTACTTC. Its translation is CASSGRQGYEQYF.